The rows below give T cell receptor beta chains drawn from one sample of a study of blood T cell repertoires in COVID-19. Assay used: immunoSEQ multiplex PCR; TCRdb lists only in-frame clones, some missing. The table lists about 220,000 clones, 80% of them singletons. Sequenced: peripheral blood. Receptors were obtained from a human donor in a cohort sampled during active COVID-19. Both conserved end residues are part of each CDR3. The D gene is left open where the match is weak. Part of the rows lack a size; the others show once, few, many or a class for expanded clones.

clone_size,d_call,j_call,v_call,cdr3_nt,cdr3_aa
.,.,TRBJ1-5,TRBV7-9,TGTGCCAGCAGCCTTGTAAATCAGCCCCAGCATTTT,CASSLVNQPQHF
few,.,TRBJ2-7,TRBV21-1,TGTGCCAGCAGCAAGGGACAGCCCTACGAGCAGTACTTC,CASSKGQPYEQYF
.,.,TRBJ1-5,TRBV7-3,TGTGCCAGCAGCTTATCCGGGAATCAGCCCCAGCATTTT,CASSLSGNQPQHF
once,.,TRBJ1-1,TRBV5-1,TGCGCCAGCAGCTTGGGCGGGGCTATGAGGCACACTGAAGCTTTCTTT,CASSLGGAMRHTEAFF
.,.,TRBJ1-1,TRBV14,TGTGCCAGCAGGCAGGCCCGGGGGGCAACTGAAGCTTTCTTT,CASRQARGATEAFF
.,.,TRBJ2-7,TRBV12-3/TRBV12-4,TGTGCCAGCACCTCTGGCAGGTACGAGCAGTACTTC,CASTSGRYEQYF
.,TRBD2,TRBJ2-1,TRBV13,TGTGCCAGCAGCTTAGCCGGAGAGGGGATCAGCGGGAGATTGGCTGAGCAGTTCTTC,CASSLAGEGISGRLAEQFF
.,.,TRBJ2-7,TRBV18,TGTGCCAGCTCAGGTGGGGACATAGTCTACGAGCAGTACTTC,CASSGGDIVYEQYF
once,.,TRBJ2-7,TRBV27,TGTGCCAGCAGCCATCGAAGGACAAATCCTTCCTACGAGCAGTACTTC,CASSHRRTNPSYEQYF
once,TRBD2,TRBJ2-1,TRBV19,TGTGCCAGTAGCGGGACTAGCGGGGGTCCCTACAATGAGCAGTTCTTC,CASSGTSGGPYNEQFF
.,TRBD1,TRBJ1-5,TRBV2,TGTGCCAGCAGTGATATAGGGGGCGCGAGCAATCAGCCCCAGCATTTT,CASSDIGGASNQPQHF
.,TRBD2,TRBJ2-7,TRBV6-6,TGTGCCAGCCAGAATAGCGGGGGATCCTACGAGCAGTACTTC,CASQNSGGSYEQYF
.,TRBD1,TRBJ2-7,TRBV5-6,TGTGCCAGCAGCTTAGGGACAGGGGTGTACGAGCAGTACTTC,CASSLGTGVYEQYF
many,TRBD1,TRBJ1-1,TRBV2,TGTGCCAGCTGGGGGACAGCAAACACTGAAGCTTTCTTT,CASWGTANTEAFF
.,TRBD1,TRBJ1-4,TRBV19,TGTGCCAGTAGTACCCAGGGACAGGCTGCAACTAATGAAAAACTGTTTTTT,CASSTQGQAATNEKLFF
.,.,TRBJ2-2,TRBV6-5,TGTGCCAGCAGACCCCAGCGGCTGAACACCGGGGAGCTGTTTTTT,CASRPQRLNTGELFF
once,TRBD2,TRBJ2-7,TRBV25-1,TGTGCCAGCAGAGGATGGCTAGCGGGCCCGCTTGAGTACTTC,CASRGWLAGPLEYF
few,TRBD1,TRBJ1-2,TRBV30,TGTGCCTGGAGTGTACGGGGCCGGACAGGCTATGGCTACACCTTC,CAWSVRGRTGYGYTF
.,.,TRBJ1-5,TRBV19,TGTGCCAGTAGTATGCGGGAGGAAGGGGCGATCAATCAGCCCCAGCATTTT,CASSMREEGAINQPQHF
.,.,TRBJ1-1,TRBV10-3,TGTGCCATCAGTTCGGACAGATCGAACACTGAAGCTTTCTTT,CAISSDRSNTEAFF
.,.,TRBJ1-6,TRBV28,TGTGCCAGCAGTTTAGGGCAGGTTAATTCACCCCTCCACTTT,CASSLGQVNSPLHF
.,TRBD1,TRBJ1-2,TRBV11-2,TGTGCCAGCAGCCCAGGGGGAAACTATGGCTACACCTTC,CASSPGGNYGYTF
.,TRBD2,TRBJ2-3,TRBV7-9,TGTGCCAGCAGCTTAGGAGGGAGCGGGGGTGGTGCAGATACGCAGTATTTT,CASSLGGSGGGADTQYF
.,.,TRBJ2-7,TRBV5-6,TGTGCCAGCAGCGCCCGACTAGATGACATTTCCTACGAGCAGTACTTC,CASSARLDDISYEQYF
.,.,TRBJ1-2,TRBV18,TGTGCCAGCTCCGCAGGGGAGGGCTATGGCTACACCTTC,CASSAGEGYGYTF
.,.,TRBJ1-5,TRBV28,TGTGCCAGCAGTGTCGCAGGGTATAGCAATCAGCCCCAGCATTTT,CASSVAGYSNQPQHF